Below are 2 T cell receptor beta chains sequenced from a single sample in a study of blood T cell repertoires in COVID-19. TCRdb keeps only in-frame clones here, not all; method: immunoSEQ multiplex PCR. This table holds about 210,000 clones, approximately 78% found once. Sequenced: peripheral blood. The receptors derive from a woman aged 40 to 50 with acute or convalescent COVID-19.

V usage is TRBV29-1 and J usage is TRBJ2-1, with 9 bases matching TRBD2. The CDR3 is 17 amino acids. Germline V gives CDR1 SQVTM, CDR2 ANQGSEA. V was clipped by 2 bases and J by 2 bases; unmatched bases: 10. The CDR3 reads CSVEFLSGRTPYNEQFF. CDR3 coding DNA: TGCAGCGTTGAATTCCTGAGCGGGAGGACCCCCTACAATGAGCAGTTCTTC.

The CDR3 spells CASNPRWGRDYEQYF. The CDR3 bases are TGTGCCAGCAACCCCCGGTGGGGCAGAGACTACGAGCAGTACTTC. This chain links TRBV7-8 with TRBJ2-7; D possibly corresponds to TRBD1 (5 bases). Germline loops: CDR1 SGHVS, CDR2 FQNEAQ. V lost 7 bases and J 3 bases, leaving 19 bases between the germline ends. The CDR3 spans 15 residues.